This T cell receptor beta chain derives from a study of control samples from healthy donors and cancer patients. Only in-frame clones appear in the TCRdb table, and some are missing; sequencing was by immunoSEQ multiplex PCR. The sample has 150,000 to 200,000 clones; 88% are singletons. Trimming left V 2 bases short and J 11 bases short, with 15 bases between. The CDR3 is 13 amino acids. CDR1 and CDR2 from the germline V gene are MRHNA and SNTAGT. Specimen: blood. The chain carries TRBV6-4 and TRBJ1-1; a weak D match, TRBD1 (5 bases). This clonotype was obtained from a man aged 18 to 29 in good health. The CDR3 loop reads CASSDGTGGGAFF. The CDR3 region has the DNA TGTGCCAGCAGTGACGGGACGGGCGGCGGGGCTTTCTTT.